The sequence of this T cell receptor (beta chain) was determined in a study of blood T cells in healthy people across ages. Study-wide points: Donor CMV status was unknown, possibly confounding expanded clonotype changes. Relative to aged donors, long-lived donors carried more naive CD4+ cells and displayed higher diversity.

The draw of peripheral blood yielded ten milliliters from each donor. Of note for this clonotype: The target antigen is unknown.

Together with a sample-barcoded 5' primer, a J-beta primer mix was included in a second PCR lasting roughly 6 to 12 cycles. TCRdb processed the 5' RACE reads anew with MiXCR; each CDR3 protein has one entry. The table records some 1.5 million distinct CDR3 sequences, approximately 39% of them present only once. This CDR3 has 18 residues. J lost 1 base, V lost 5 bases, and 14 bases had no gene match. Germline-derived CDR1 and CDR2 are SGHRS and YFSETQ. The TCR sequence derives from a woman aged 18-35 years in good health. The sequencing input was blood. The V and J genes are TRBV5-1 and TRBJ1-5, with 8 bases lining up with TRBD1. This chain's CDR3 is CASRAGTGPSWSNQPQHF. In DNA form, the CDR3 reads TGCGCCAGCAGGGCCGGGACAGGACCGTCCTGGAGCAATCAGCCCCAGCATTTT. Drawing the rest from reference TRBV5-1 and TRBJ1-5, the complete variable domain is KAGVTQTPRYLIKTRGQQVTLSCSPISGHRSVSWYQQTPGQGLQFLFEYFSETQRNKGNFPGRFSGRQFSNSRSEMNVSTLELGDSALYLCASRAGTGPSWSNQPQHFGDGTRLSIL.